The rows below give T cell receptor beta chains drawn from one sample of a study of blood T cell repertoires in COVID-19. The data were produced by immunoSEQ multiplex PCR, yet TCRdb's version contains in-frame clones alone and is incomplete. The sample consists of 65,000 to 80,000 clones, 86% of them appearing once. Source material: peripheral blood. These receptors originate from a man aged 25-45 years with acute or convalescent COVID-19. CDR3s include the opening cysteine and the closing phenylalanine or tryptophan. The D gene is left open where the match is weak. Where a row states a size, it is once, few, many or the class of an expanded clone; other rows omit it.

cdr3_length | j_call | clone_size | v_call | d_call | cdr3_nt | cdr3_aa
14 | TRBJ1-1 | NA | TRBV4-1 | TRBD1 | TGCGCCAGCAGCCCGGACAGGACAAACACTGAAGCTTTCTTT | CASSPDRTNTEAFF
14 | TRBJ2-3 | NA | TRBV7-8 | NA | TGTGCCAGCAGCTTTGTCAGTTTCGAAGATACGCAGTATTTT | CASSFVSFEDTQYF
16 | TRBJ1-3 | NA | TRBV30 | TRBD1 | TGTGCCTGGACCCTACGAGGGGGCGGGTATGGAAACACCATATATTTT | CAWTLRGGGYGNTIYF
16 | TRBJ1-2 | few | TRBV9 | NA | TGTGCCAGCAGCGTAGGCATGGGAGGGGTCCTCTATGGCTACACCTTC | CASSVGMGGVLYGYTF
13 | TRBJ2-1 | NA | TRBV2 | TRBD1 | TGTGCCAGCAGGCCAGGGGGCCAAGGGGAGCAGTTCTTC | CASRPGGQGEQFF
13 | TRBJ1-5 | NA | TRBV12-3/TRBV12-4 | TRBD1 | TGTGCCAGCAGTTTATCAGGGGGTCAGCCCCAGCATTTT | CASSLSGGQPQHF
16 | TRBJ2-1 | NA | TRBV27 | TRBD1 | TGTGCCAGCAGTTTGGTAGGGACAGGGCGTTTACATGAGCAGTTCTTC | CASSLVGTGRLHEQFF
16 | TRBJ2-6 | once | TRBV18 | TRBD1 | TGTGCCAGCTCACCAAGGGGGCCCTCTGGGGCCAACGTCCTGACTTTC | CASSPRGPSGANVLTF
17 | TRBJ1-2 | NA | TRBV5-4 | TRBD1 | TGTGCCAGCAGCTCGCATAGGACAGGAGGTGTGAACTATGGCTACACCTTC | CASSSHRTGGVNYGYTF
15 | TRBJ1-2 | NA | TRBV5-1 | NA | TGCGCCAGCAGCTTGGACTTGGCAGGGAGGCGCGGCTACACCTTC | CASSLDLAGRRGYTF
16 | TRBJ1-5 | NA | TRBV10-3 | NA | TGTGCCATCAGTGAGCGAAGGACAGATAGCAATCAGCCCCAGCATTTT | CAISERRTDSNQPQHF
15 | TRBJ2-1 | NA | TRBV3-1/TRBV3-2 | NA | TGTGCCAGCAGCCAAGAGGGAGCTTCTTACAATGAGCAGTTCTTC | CASSQEGASYNEQFF
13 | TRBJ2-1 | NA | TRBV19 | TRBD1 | TGTGCCAGTGGGGGACAGGGGGCTGGTGAGCAGTTCTTC | CASGGQGAGEQFF
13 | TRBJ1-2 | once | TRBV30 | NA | TGTGCCGGGATCCGGGACAACGACTATGGCTACACCTTC | CAGIRDNDYGYTF
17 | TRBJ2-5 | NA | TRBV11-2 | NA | TGTGCCAGCAGCTTAGAAGGCAGGAACAGATTCCAAGAGATCCAGTACTTC | CASSLEGRNRFQEIQYF
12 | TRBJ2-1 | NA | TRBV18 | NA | TGTGCCAGCTCACCAGGCGGGACCGAGCAGTTCTTC | CASSPGGTEQFF
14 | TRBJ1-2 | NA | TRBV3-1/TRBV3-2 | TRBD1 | TGTGCCAGCAGCCAAGCCGGGACAGGGGTCGGCTACACCTTC | CASSQAGTGVGYTF
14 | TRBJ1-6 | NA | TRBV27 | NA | TGTGCCAGCAGTTTATTACAGTCTGGATCACCCCTCCACTTT | CASSLLQSGSPLHF
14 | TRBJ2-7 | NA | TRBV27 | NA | TGTGCCAGCAGGCGACAGGACCCCTCCTACGAGCAGTACTTC | CASRRQDPSYEQYF
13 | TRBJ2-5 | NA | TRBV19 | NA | TGTGCCAGTAGTATAGGATCCCGGGAGACCCAGTACTTC | CASSIGSRETQYF
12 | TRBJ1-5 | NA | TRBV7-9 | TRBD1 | TGTGCCAGCAGCTCAGGGACAGGGGCCCAGCATTTT | CASSSGTGAQHF
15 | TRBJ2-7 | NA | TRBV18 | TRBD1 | TGTGCCAGCTCACCGACCGGGACAGCAACCTACGAGCAGTACTTC | CASSPTGTATYEQYF
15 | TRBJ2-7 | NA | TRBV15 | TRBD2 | TGTGCCACCAGCGAGCGGGAGGCGCCCGCCTACGAGCAGTACTTC | CATSEREAPAYEQYF
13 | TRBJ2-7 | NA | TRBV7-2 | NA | TGTGCCAGCCGGGATGCGGGGGCGGTAGAGCAGTACTTC | CASRDAGAVEQYF
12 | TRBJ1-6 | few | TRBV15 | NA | TGTGCCACCAGCCTCTATAATTCACCCCTCCACTTT | CATSLYNSPLHF
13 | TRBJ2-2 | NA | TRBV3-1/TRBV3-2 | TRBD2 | TGTGCCAGCAGCCAAGATAGGGCTAGCGGGGAGGTTTTT | CASSQDRASGEVF
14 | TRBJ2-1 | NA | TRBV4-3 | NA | TGCGCCAGCAGCCAAGATGGGGGGTACAATGAGCAGTTCTTC | CASSQDGGYNEQFF
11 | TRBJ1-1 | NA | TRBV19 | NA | TGTGCCAGCCGGGGGAGGACTGAAGCTTTCTTT | CASRGRTEAFF
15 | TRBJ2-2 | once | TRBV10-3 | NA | TGTGCCATTAAAGGAACAGGGTTCAGGACCGGGGAGCTGTTTTTT | CAIKGTGFRTGELFF
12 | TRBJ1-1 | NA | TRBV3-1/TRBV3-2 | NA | TGTGCCAGCAGCCAGGCGAACACTGAAGCTTTCTTT | CASSQANTEAFF
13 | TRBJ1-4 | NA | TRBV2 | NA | TGTGCCAGCAAACCGGGACAAAATGAAAAACTGTTTTTT | CASKPGQNEKLFF
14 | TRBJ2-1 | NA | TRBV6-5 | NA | TGTGCCAGCAGTTGGGACAACGCCTACAATGAGCAGTTCTTC | CASSWDNAYNEQFF
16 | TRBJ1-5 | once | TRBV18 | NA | TGTGCCAGCTCACCACCGGGACACGAGGGCAATCAGCCCCAGCATTTT | CASSPPGHEGNQPQHF
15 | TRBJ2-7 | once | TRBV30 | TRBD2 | TGTGCCTGGAGACGACTAGCGGGAGGGCCCAGCGAGCAGTACTTC | CAWRRLAGGPSEQYF
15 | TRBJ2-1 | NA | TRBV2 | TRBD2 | TGTGCCAGCAGTGAACTAGCGGGGGGATACAATGAGCAGTTCTTC | CASSELAGGYNEQFF
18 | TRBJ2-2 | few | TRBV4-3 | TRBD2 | TGCGCCAGCAGCCAAGATATCGCGGGAGGCTCGAACACCGGGGAGCTGTTTTTT | CASSQDIAGGSNTGELFF
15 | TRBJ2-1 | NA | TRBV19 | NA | TGTGCCAGTAGTATAGCGGGTAACTCCTACAATGAGCAGTTCTTC | CASSIAGNSYNEQFF
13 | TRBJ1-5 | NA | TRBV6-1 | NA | TGTGCCAGCAGTGACAATCCCAATCAGCCCCAGCATTTT | CASSDNPNQPQHF
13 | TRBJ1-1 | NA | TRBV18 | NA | TGTGCCAGCTCATGGGGGGGCGGCACTGAAGCTTTCTTT | CASSWGGGTEAFF
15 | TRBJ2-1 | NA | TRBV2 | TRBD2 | TGTGCCAGCAGGTCAACTAGCGGCTCCTACAATGAGCAGTTCTTC | CASRSTSGSYNEQFF
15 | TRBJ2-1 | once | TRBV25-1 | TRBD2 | TGTGCCAGCAGTCAGCTGGCGGGAGGCTACAATGAGCAGTTCTTC | CASSQLAGGYNEQFF
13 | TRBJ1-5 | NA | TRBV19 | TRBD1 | TGTGCCAGTAAGGACAGGGGTGGGCAGCCCCAGCATTTT | CASKDRGGQPQHF
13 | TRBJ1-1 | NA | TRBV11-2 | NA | TGTGCCAGCAGCTTAGATCGAAGCCTTGAAGCTTTCTTT | CASSLDRSLEAFF
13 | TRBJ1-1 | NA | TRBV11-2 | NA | TGTGCCAGCAGCTTAGGCCAGGGGACTGAAGCTTTCTTT | CASSLGQGTEAFF
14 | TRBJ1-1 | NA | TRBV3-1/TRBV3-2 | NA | TGTGCCAGCAGCCATAAAGGGGCTTACACTGAAGCTTTCTTT | CASSHKGAYTEAFF
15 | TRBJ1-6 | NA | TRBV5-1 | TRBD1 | TGCGCCAGCAGCTTGGAGGGACAGGGTAATTCACCCCTCCACTTT | CASSLEGQGNSPLHF
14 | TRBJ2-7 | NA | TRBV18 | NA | TGTGCCAGTCGCAGCGGAATCAATCGATACGAGCAGTACTTC | CASRSGINRYEQYF
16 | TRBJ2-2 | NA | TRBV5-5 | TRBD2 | TGTGCCAGCAGCATAACTAGCGGGGCTAACACCGGGGAGCTGTTTTTT | CASSITSGANTGELFF
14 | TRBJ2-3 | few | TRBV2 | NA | TGTGCCAGCAGTGAAGACGGGTACACAGATACGCAGTATTTT | CASSEDGYTDTQYF
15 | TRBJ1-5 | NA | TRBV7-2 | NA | TGTGCCAGCAGCTTATTCTTCCAGGGAAGTCAGCCCCAGCATTTT | CASSLFFQGSQPQHF
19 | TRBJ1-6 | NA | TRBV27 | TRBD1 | TGTGCCAGCAGTCCAGCAGGGGGTCTCCTCCCCAAGGAGAATTCACCCCTCCACTTT | CASSPAGGLLPKENSPLHF
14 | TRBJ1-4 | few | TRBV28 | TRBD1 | TGTGCCAGCAGTTTATCACAGGGGGCTGAAAAACTGTTTTTT | CASSLSQGAEKLFF
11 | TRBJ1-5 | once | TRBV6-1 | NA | TGTGCCAGCAGTTATTCTGAGCCCCAGCATTTT | CASSYSEPQHF
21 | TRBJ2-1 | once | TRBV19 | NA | TGTGCCAGTAGTAGGTGGGCTGGGGGAGCGGGCCCCTCTAGCTCCTACAATGAGCAGTTCTTC | CASSRWAGGAGPSSSYNEQFF
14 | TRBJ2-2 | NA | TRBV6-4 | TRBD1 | TGTGCCAGCAGTCAGGGGGCGGACACCGGGGAGCTGTTTTTT | CASSQGADTGELFF
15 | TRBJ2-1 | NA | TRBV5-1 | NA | TGCGCCAGCAGCTTGGGGGCAGGGGCAACCAATGAGCAGTTCTTC | CASSLGAGATNEQFF
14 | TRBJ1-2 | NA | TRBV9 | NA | TGTGCCAGCAGCGTAGGGGACACCAACTATGGCTACACCTTC | CASSVGDTNYGYTF
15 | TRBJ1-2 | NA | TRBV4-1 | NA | TGCGCCAGCAGCCAGGCCCTGACACCCAACTATGGCTACACCTTC | CASSQALTPNYGYTF
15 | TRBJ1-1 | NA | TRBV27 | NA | TGTGCCAGCAGTTTATCAGGGGCCCTTGCGCCTGAAGCTTTCTTT | CASSLSGALAPEAFF